This entry lists 24 T cell receptor beta chains sequenced from one sample in a study of T cell repertoires in cytomegalovirus infection. TCRdb reprocessed the reads via MiXCR and lists one record per CDR3 protein. Found here are roughly 990,000 distinct CDR3 sequences, about a third of them singletons; the top ten hold 13%. The antigens for these receptors are not known. The sequenced sample was cultured CD8+ T cells from PBMCs, obtained from culture after CMV antigen stimulation. The receptor set was obtained from a human donor in good health (CMV status not recorded). Some clones in this sample may be carry-over from other donors' samples.

This rearrangement joins TRBV27 to TRBJ2-7; 9 nucleotides agree with TRBD1. The CDR3 covers 15 residues. Germline CDR1 is MNHEY and CDR2 is SMNVEV (reference sequence). V lost 5 bases to trimming and J lost 3 bases; unmatched junction nucleotides: 8. CDR3 bases: TGTGCCAGCAGTCCATGGACAGGGGAACACTACGAGCAGTACGTC. Translating it yields CASSPWTGEHYEQYV.

V gene TRBV12-3 or TRBV12-4 combines with J gene TRBJ2-1, with 8 bases that match TRBD2. Losses at the gene ends were 5 bases for V and 0 bases for J; bases not matched to a gene: 6. The CDR3 length is 16 residues. The CDR3 sequence is CASSPPGGVSYNEQFF. CDR3 nucleotide sequence: TGTGCCAGCAGTCCCCCGGGAGGGGTCTCCTACAATGAGCAGTTCTTC.

This clonotype was seen repeatedly, ten times or more. J is TRBJ2-3 and V is TRBV7-8, with 15 bases lining up with TRBD2. The CDR3 is 15 residues long. Germline trimming cut 4 bases from V and 6 bases from J; bases unmatched to any gene: 2. Germline CDR1 SGHVS, CDR2 FQNEAQ. The CDR3 is CASSSGLAGGDTQYF. The CDR3 nucleotides are TGTGCCAGCAGCTCAGGACTAGCGGGGGGGGATACGCAGTATTTT.

CDR3 coding DNA: TGTGCCAGCAGTTTATCGATGAACTATGGCTACACCTTC. Amino acid sequence: CASSLSMNYGYTF. This rearrangement joins TRBV27 to TRBJ1-2, with unresolved D. The V and J ends lost 0 bases and 2 bases respectively, with 4 bases between them. Germline V gives CDR1 MNHEY, CDR2 SMNVEV (reference sequence). This CDR3 has 13 residues.

The chain carries TRBV6-1 and TRBJ2-7, with D unresolved. Germline CDR1 MNHNS, CDR2 SASEGT. The CDR3 is made up of 16 amino acids. V dropped 8 bases and J dropped 1 base, with 21 bases sitting between them. The CDR3 sequence is CASLKDSASFSYEQYV. The CDR3, as DNA: TGTGCCAGCCTAAAGGATTCGGCATCCTTTTCCTACGAGCAGTACGTC.

The V call is TRBV5-6, the J call TRBJ2-2; D gene ambiguous. V lost 0 bases and J 6 bases, leaving 9 bases between the germline ends. The CDR3 extends over 14 amino acids. Germline V gene lookup returns CDR1 SGHDT and CDR2 YYEEEE. CDR3 sequence (DNA): TGTGCCAGCAGCTTGGGCCAGGTTCCCGGGGAGCTGTTTTTT. Its translation is CASSLGQVPGELFF.

The sample holds a few counts of this clonotype. The genes are TRBV19 and TRBJ1-1; D uncertain. This CDR3 has 11 amino acids. The ends were cut back, 4 bases at V and 6 bases at J, with 6 bases in the middle. Germline V gene sequence: CDR1 LNHDA, CDR2 SQIVND (reference sequence). The CDR3 loop is CASSNEAEAFF. CDR3 bases: TGTGCCAGTAGTAATGAAGCTGAAGCTTTCTTT.

The chain combines TRBV4-1 with TRBJ1-3; no definite D call. V lost 0 bases and J lost 0, with 9 bases in between. The V gene's germline CDR1 is MGHRA and CDR2 YSYEKL. The CDR3 is made up of 16 amino acids. CDR3 amino acids: CASSQEPARSGNTIYF. In DNA, the CDR3 is TGCGCCAGCAGCCAAGAGCCGGCCCGCTCTGGAAACACCATATATTTT.

The CDR3 is CATSLDRDPGYGNQPQHF. DNA for the CDR3: TGTGCCACCTCCCTGGACAGGGACCCGGGGTATGGCAATCAGCCCCAGCATTTT. The chain joins TRBV15 to TRBJ1-5, with 8 bases lining up with TRBD1. The junction had 17 bases not matched to a gene; V was cut back by 8 bases and J by 2 bases. The CDR3 contains 18 residues. Per germline, CDR1 LNHNV and CDR2 YYDKDF (reference sequence).

This clonotype was observed a few times. The chain couples TRBV7-8 to TRBJ2-5; a weak D match, TRBD2 (5 bases). The CDR3 is made up of 13 amino acids. The V end lost 8 bases, the J end lost 2 bases, and 12 bases lay between the germline ends. Germline lookup yields CDR1 SGHVS and CDR2 FQNEAQ. CDR3 coding DNA: TGTGCCAGCCCGGACTCCCTACAAGAGACCCAGTACTTC. Translating gives CASPDSLQETQYF.

This clonotype was found many times. This chain uses TRBV7-2 with TRBJ2-3, with D possibly TRBD2 on 6 matching bases. CDR3 length: 15 residues. Germline V lookup: CDR1 SGHTA, CDR2 FQGNSA. The germline V and J ends were trimmed by 1 base and 5 bases, with 13 bases remaining between them. The CDR3 coding sequence is TGTGCCAGCAGCTTAGGTTTTAGCGGTGGAGATACGCAGTATTTT. It translates to CASSLGFSGGDTQYF. The full variable domain, in which reference TRBV7-2 and TRBJ2-3 provide the parts outside the CDR3, is GAGVSQSPSNKVTEKGKDVELRCDPISGHTALYWYRQSLGQGLEFLIYFQGNSAPDKSGLPSDRFSAERTGGSVSTLTIQRTQQEDSAVYLCASSLGFSGGDTQYFGPGTRLTVL.

This clonotype was observed a few times. The V call is TRBV6-6, the J call TRBJ2-5, with a possible D match to TRBD2 (6 bases). Germline CDR1 and CDR2: MNHNY and SVGAGI (reference sequence). The CDR3 sequence is 14 residues long. V gave up 8 bases and J gave up 0 bases, with 13 bases separating them. This chain's CDR3 is CASCNRGYQETQYF. CDR3 nucleotides: TGTGCCAGCTGCAACCGGGGGTACCAAGAGACCCAGTACTTC.

The chain recombines TRBV12-3 or TRBV12-4 with TRBJ2-1; D might be TRBD1 (6 bases). The V gene lost 10 bases and the J gene lost 3 bases, with 19 bases spanning the gap. This CDR3 comprises 15 residues. DNA for the CDR3: TGTGCCACCAACTCGGCCAGGGGCGGCTACAATGAGCAGTTCTTC. Protein sequence: CATNSARGGYNEQFF.

This clonotype was seen a few times. The chain has TRBV7-9 and TRBJ1-1; D not resolved. Germline CDR1 is SEHNR and CDR2 is FQNEAQ (reference sequence). The CDR3 has 14 residues. Trimming left V 1 base short and J 4 bases short, with 10 bases between. DNA of the CDR3: TGTGCCAGCAGCTTAGTAAACGCGGGCACTGAAGCTTTCTTT. Its protein product is CASSLVNAGTEAFF.

J is TRBJ1-1 and V is TRBV12-5, with D unresolved. This CDR3 has 12 amino acids. The germline CDR1 and CDR2 sequences are LGHNT and FRNRAP. Trimming took 2 bases from V and 5 from J, leaving 6 bases between them. CDR3 nucleotide sequence: TGTGCTAGTGGTTTGCGGGGAACTGAAGCTTTCTTT. Translation gives CASGLRGTEAFF. The full variable domain, with the rest looked up from reference TRBV12-5 and TRBJ1-1, is DARVTQTPRHKVTEMGQEVTMRCQPILGHNTVFWYRQTMMQGLELLAYFRNRAPLDDSGMPKDRFSAEMPDATLATLKIQPSEPRDSAVYFCASGLRGTEAFFGQGTRLTVV.

The CDR3 bases are TGCGCCAGCAGCCAAGATATAGGGGGCGATGGCTACACCTTC. It is translated as CASSQDIGGDGYTF. The chain carries TRBV4-1 and TRBJ1-2, with 7 bases that match TRBD1. The length of the CDR3 is 14 residues. Germline loops: CDR1 MGHRA, CDR2 YSYEKL. The J segment lost 6 bases and the V segment lost 0 bases, leaving 4 bases of the junction unmatched.

There are many counts of this clonotype. The V gene is TRBV7-6, the J gene TRBJ1-1; 7 nucleotides line up with TRBD1. The CDR3 contains 12 residues. The germline CDR1 and CDR2 sequences are SGHVS and FNYEAQ. Trimming took 5 bases from V and 7 from J; bases not matched to a gene: 4. CDR3 DNA sequence: TGTGCCAGCAGCCCGACAGGGTTTGAAGCTTTCTTT. Translating it yields CASSPTGFEAFF.

This clonotype was found many times. The V gene is TRBV7-3, the J gene TRBJ2-3; maybe TRBD2 (5 bases). CDR3 length: 15 amino acids. V was shortened by 5 bases and J by 4 bases, with 16 bases between the two germline ends. In germline, CDR1 is SGHTA, CDR2 FQGTGA. CDR3 coding DNA: TGTGCCAGCAGCGGATGGACCGAGGGATCAGATACGCAGTATTTT. Translating gives CASSGWTEGSDTQYF.

The rearrangement joins TRBV4-1 to TRBJ2-2, with a possible D match to TRBD1 (6 bases). Looked up from germline, CDR1 is MGHRA and CDR2 is YSYEKL. This CDR3 is built from 15 residues. V was trimmed by 4 bases and J by 3 bases, leaving 12 bases between them. The DNA of the CDR3 is TGCGCCAGCAGCCGCCAGGGACAAGACACCGGGGAGCTGTTTTTT. It yields the protein CASSRQGQDTGELFF.

This clonotype has a handful of counts. J is TRBJ2-2 and V is TRBV7-3; 8 nucleotides align to TRBD2. Germline V lookup: CDR1 SGHTA, CDR2 FQGTGA. This CDR3 region has 16 residues. V was clipped by 5 bases and J by 1 base; unmatched bases: 6. The CDR3 region is CASSARSGGNTGELFF. The CDR3 DNA reads as TGTGCCAGCAGCGCCAGGAGCGGGGGGAACACCGGGGAGCTGTTTTTT.

The chain is built from TRBV19 and TRBJ2-1, with D possibly being TRBD2 (7 bases). The V end was cut by 0 bases, the J end by 6 bases, with 12 bases between. Germline V gene sequence: CDR1 LNHDA, CDR2 SQIVND (reference sequence). The CDR3 consists of 15 residues. The CDR3 spells CASSIDGGPINEQFF. For the CDR3, the DNA is TGTGCCAGTAGTATAGACGGGGGGCCCATCAATGAGCAGTTCTTC.

A note on this clonotype: Since no conserved phenylalanine or tryptophan closes the CDR3, a read error is the likely cause. Written as DNA, the CDR3 is TGTGCCAGCAGTGAACTAGCGGGGGTTGATGAGCAGTTCATC. This codes for CASSELAGVDEQFI. The rearrangement uses TRBV6-1 and TRBJ2-1; 10 bases are shared with TRBD2. The CDR3 has 14 residues. Germline V gene data show CDR1 as MNHNS and CDR2 as SASEGT. Trimming removed 2 bases from V and 8 bases from J; junction bases left unmatched: 3.

This clonotype came up many times. The chain employs TRBV12-3 or TRBV12-4 and TRBJ1-2, with a weak D call TRBD1 (5 bases). V was trimmed by 8 bases and J by 4 bases, leaving 20 bases between them. The CDR3 contains 15 residues. The CDR3 loop reads CASSPGDPRSYGYTF. Written as DNA, the CDR3 is TGTGCCAGCTCCCCTGGGGACCCCCGGAGCTATGGCTACACCTTC.

The rearrangement joins TRBV27 to TRBJ2-6; the D gene is possibly TRBD1 (6 bases). Germline CDR1 MNHEY, CDR2 SMNVEV (reference sequence). The CDR3 runs 17 residues. The V gene lost 6 bases and the J gene lost 0 bases, with 15 bases spanning the gap. This chain's CDR3 is CASSLGTFLSGANVLTF. The CDR3 coding sequence is TGTGCCAGCAGCCTCGGGACATTCCTCTCTGGGGCCAACGTCCTGACTTTC. The whole variable domain, filled in from reference TRBV27 and TRBJ2-6, reads EAQVTQNPRYLITVTGKKLTVTCSQNMNHEYMSWYRQDPGLGLRQIYYSMNVEVTDKGDVPEGYKVSRKEKRNFPLILESPSPNQTSLYFCASSLGTFLSGANVLTFGAGSRLTVL.